The clone carrying this T cell receptor beta chain has just one count. The data originate from a study of ipilimumab plus nivolumab after autologous stem cell transplantation. The repertoire was sequenced with immunoSEQ multiplex PCR; TCRdb's copy has only in-frame clones and lacks some. The table lists about 84,000 clones, approximately 83% of them singletons. Trimming took 3 bases from V and 5 from J; bases not matched to a gene: 2. The CDR3 length is 14 residues. The V gene's germline CDR1 is MNHEY and CDR2 SMNVEV (reference sequence). V gene TRBV27 combines with J gene TRBJ2-1; TRBD2 matches 9 bases. This sequence was found in a male donor with diffuse large B-cell lymphoma. The input for sequencing was PBMCs, taken in a trial of ipilimumab plus nivolumab as post-transplant consolidation. DNA for the CDR3: TGTGCCAGCAGTTTTAGCGGGGGAAACAATGAGCAGTTCTTC. Its protein is CASSFSGGNNEQFF.